The source of this T cell receptor beta chain is a study of identical twins. General study findings and limits: The models gave estimates that fell short of the out-of-frame TCR alpha sharing seen in monozygotic twins.

Unique molecular identifiers were in the cDNA, with template-switch universal primer binding. TCRdb fed the 5' RACE reads into MiXCR, producing one record per CDR3 protein. Here the sample spans 450,000 or so distinct CDR3 sequences, approximately 17% being singletons. This clonotype was counted a few times. What it binds is not known. This CDR3 contains 14 residues. Germline V gene lookup returns CDR1 SGHDT and CDR2 YYEEEE. The V end was cut by 4 bases, the J end by 2 bases, with 13 bases between. The genes are TRBV5-6 and TRBJ2-7, with D maybe TRBD1 (5 bases). The source material was naive T cells sorted from blood. This clonotype was sampled from a man in his fifties in good health. CDR3 residues: CASSVQGNPYEQYF. The CDR3 region has the DNA TGTGCCAGCAGCGTGCAGGGCAACCCCTACGAGCAGTACTTC. Full variable domain (rest looked up from reference TRBV5-6 and TRBJ2-7): DAGVTQSPTHLIKTRGQQVTLRCSPKSGHDTVSWYQQALGQGPQFIFQYYEEEERQRGNFPDRFSGHQFPNYSSELNVNALLLGDSALYLCASSVQGNPYEQYFGPGTRLTVT.